This T cell receptor beta chain was identified in a study of blood T cell repertoires in COVID-19 (TCRdb year 2020). Describing the broader study: Samples from collaborators originated in the United States, Italy and Spain and spanned both the acute and convalescent phases of COVID-19. The samples were drawn from two sources: the first 160 participants of the ongoing ImmuneRACE study, and 1,254 subjects contributed by 6 global collaborators. The prospective study material was composed of cDNA or gDNA derived from T cells, B-cell-depleted T cells, or PBMCs. Where available, HLA class I and class II types were obtained from metadata supplied by the sample provider rather than from assay-based typing. The repertoires were released in a freely available public database meant as a resource for research on the immune response to SARS-CoV-2. Subjects who had been exposed to COVID-19, were actively infected with it, or had recovered from it provided the deeply sampled blood TCRbeta repertoires that made up the dataset. Sample metadata almost always included a de-identified subject ID, COVID-19 status, age in years and sex.

The CDR3 covers 15 residues, taking in both the cysteine and the phenylalanine. Only the CDR3 DNA is retained, 45 bases long and in frame from the first base. Relative to germline, V is missing 4 bases and J is missing 7 bases, with 5 bases of the junction outside any gene match. Sequences SNHLY (CDR1) and FYNNEI (CDR2) are obtained from the germline V gene. The paper's findings and limits, for the study overall: The amount of clinical and demographic metadata varied by source and participant and was provided uncurated.

Regarding this clone: Which antigen it targets is not known. Per-base quality was not reported, and no clone a single base away is much larger than it.

The immunoSEQ Assay, a bias-controlled multiplex PCR, was used to amplify TCRbeta CDR3 regions from genomic DNA. In the original analysis: Within the assay, amplification of reference gene primers was used to estimate how many nucleated cells each sample contained. Sequence reads were collapsed and filtered to measure the absolute abundance of every unique TCRbeta CDR3 rearrangement. For each sample, productive Simpson clonality was calculated by taking the square root of Simpson's diversity index across productive rearrangements. The table was pulled from immuneACCESS by TCRdb, which kept in-frame rearrangements only. Such tables lose some clones; where checked, under half of the loss comes from unresolved V genes, and the rest has no known cause. V, J and clone size derive from that table, while D and trimming were established from the DNA sequence. The sample profile shows roughly 410,000 clones; around 89% of them were found once. The ten largest make up approximately 1.5% of the sample.

One collaborating source in Seattle enrolled patients during active infection and followed them longitudinally through the course of disease. Whole blood was collected in K2EDTA tubes by collaborating institutions according to the institutions' own protocols. For TCRbeta analysis, collaborator samples were shipped as frozen whole blood, as isolated PBMCs, or as DNA extracted from either sample type. This receptor was identified in a woman aged 40 to 49 with COVID-19, enrolled during active disease. Sequencing was performed on peripheral blood. The chain is encoded by TRBV2 joined to TRBJ2-2; TRBD1 fits 11 bases in the junction. The DNA is as follows: TGTGCCAGCAGTGGGACAGGGGGCAATGGCGGGGAGCTGTTTTTT. This codes for CASSGTGGNGGELFF.